This T cell receptor beta chain comes out of a study of blood T cell repertoires in COVID-19. The authors' processing: Estimation of nucleated cell counts relied on the amplification of reference gene primers. The assay was immunoSEQ multiplex PCR, and TCRdb's table has in-frame clones only and misses some. Clonal size and the V and J genes are those of that table, whereas D and trimming came from the DNA. Of 210,000 or so clones in the sample, around four fifths were seen once. The germline CDR1 and CDR2 sequences are SGHTS and YDEGEE. Trimming took off 4 bases at V and 6 bases at J, with 23 bases between the two ends. This CDR3 contains 18 residues.

Sequenced: peripheral blood. This clonotype was obtained from a human donor in a cohort sampled during active COVID-19. The chain is built from TRBV5-8 and TRBJ1-6; perhaps TRBD1 as D (5 bases). CDR3 protein: CASSRLLGVPGLNSPLHF. CDR3 nucleotide sequence: TGTGCCAGCAGCCGACTTCTAGGGGTGCCAGGCCTTAATTCACCCCTCCACTTT.